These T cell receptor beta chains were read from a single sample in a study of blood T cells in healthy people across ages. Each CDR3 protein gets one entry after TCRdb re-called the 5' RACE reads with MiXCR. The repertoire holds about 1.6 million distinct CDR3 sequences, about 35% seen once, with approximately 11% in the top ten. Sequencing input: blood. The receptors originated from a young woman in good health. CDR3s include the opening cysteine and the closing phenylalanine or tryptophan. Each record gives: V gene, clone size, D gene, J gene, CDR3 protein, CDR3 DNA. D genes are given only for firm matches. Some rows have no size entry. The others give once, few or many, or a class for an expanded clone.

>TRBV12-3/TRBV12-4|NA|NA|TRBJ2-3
CASSLRVGADTQYF
TGTGCCAGCAGCCTTCGGGTAGGAGCTGATACGCAGTATTTT
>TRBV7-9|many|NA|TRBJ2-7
CASTYEAAYEQYF
TGTGCCAGCACCTATGAGGCCGCCTACGAGCAGTACTTC
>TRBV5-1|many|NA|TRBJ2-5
CASKAEPQETQYF
TGCGCCAGCAAGGCCGAGCCCCAAGAGACCCAGTACTTC
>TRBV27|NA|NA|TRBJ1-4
CASTQSGGVSGEKLFF
TGTGCCAGCACTCAGAGCGGCGGGGTATCGGGAGAAAAACTGTTTTTT
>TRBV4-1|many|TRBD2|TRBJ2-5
CASSQGLREISETQYF
TGCGCCAGCAGCCAAGGATTGCGGGAGATCTCCGAGACCCAGTACTTC
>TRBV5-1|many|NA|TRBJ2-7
CASSLDGNYEQYF
TGTGCCAGCAGTTTGGACGGGAACTACGAGCAGTACTTC
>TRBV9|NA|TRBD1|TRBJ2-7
CASSVDRGGNEQYF
TGTGCCAGCAGCGTAGACAGGGGCGGCAACGAGCAGTACTTC
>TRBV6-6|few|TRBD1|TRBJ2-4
CASRAGTGVAKNIQYF
TGTGCCAGCAGAGCCGGGACAGGGGTAGCCAAAAACATTCAGTACTTC
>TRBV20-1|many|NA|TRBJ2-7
CSALRHELPSYEQYF
TGCAGTGCCCTGAGGCATGAGTTGCCTAGCTACGAGCAGTACTTC
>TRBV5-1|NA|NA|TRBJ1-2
CASSLVGISYGYTF
TGCGCCAGCAGCTTGGTGGGGATCTCCTATGGCTACACCTTC
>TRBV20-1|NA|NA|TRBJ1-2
CSASYGSYYDYTF
TGCAGTGCTAGTTATGGGTCGTACTATGACTACACCTTC
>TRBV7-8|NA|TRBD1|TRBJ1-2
CASSSTGAERGYTF
TGTGCCAGCAGCTCGACAGGGGCGGAAAGAGGCTACACCTTC
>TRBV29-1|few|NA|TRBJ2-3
CSVVPPGFTDTQYF
TGCAGCGTTGTTCCCCCAGGGTTCACAGATACGCAGTATTTT
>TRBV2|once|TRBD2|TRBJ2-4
CAGSRGETKNIQYF
TGTGCCGGCAGTCGGGGGGAGACCAAAAACATTCAGTACTTC
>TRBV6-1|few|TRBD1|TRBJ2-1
CASKDRENEQFF
TGTGCCAGCAAGGACAGGGAAAATGAGCAGTTCTTC
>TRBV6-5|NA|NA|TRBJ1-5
CASRETPNSNQPQHF
TGTGCCAGCAGGGAAACACCGAATAGCAATCAGCCCCAGCATTTT